The clone carrying this T cell receptor beta chain was picked up many times. RNA transcripts gave rise to amplified TCR beta CDR3 regions. In the first-round RT-PCR of the TCR CDR3, the HTBI primer set was used. TCRdb reanalysed the multiplex PCR reads using MiXCR and keeps one entry per CDR3 protein. The profile covers about 640,000 distinct CDR3 sequences, with 20% appearing a single time and under 35% taken by the ten largest. Clinical symptoms, serum thyroxine and TRAb, thyroid ultrasound and orbital computed tomography together formed the diagnostic basis. The CDR3 consists of 18 residues. The junction had 13 bases not matched to a gene; V was cut back by 1 base and J by 10 bases. Germline V lookup: CDR1 SGHAT, CDR2 FQNNGV. The data derive from a study of T cells in Graves' hyperthyroidism and ophthalmopathy.

The TCR originated in a man younger than 45 with Graves' ophthalmopathy. The chain joins TRBV11-2 to TRBJ2-1, with 13 bases matching TRBD2. Source material: blood. CDR3 nucleotide sequence: TGTGCCAGCAGCTTAGGGCCGCGACTAGCGGGAGGTTTCAGCGAGCAGTTCTTC. This encodes CASSLGPRLAGGFSEQFF.